The clone carrying this T cell receptor beta chain was counted between two and nine times. Its antigen is currently unknown. The V gene's germline CDR1 is SGHTA and CDR2 FQGNSA. The CDR3 runs 16 residues. The V end lost 1 base, the J end lost 4 bases, and 13 bases lay between the germline ends. Constant-segment primers served in 5'RACE that generated TCR alpha and TCR beta cDNA libraries bearing sample barcodes and UMIs. TCRdb used MiXCR to reprocess the 5' RACE reads, holding one entry per CDR3 protein. The data contain approximately 400,000 distinct CDR3 sequences, more than 20% of them singletons. The sample comes from a study of T-cell memory formation after mild COVID-19. Broader study findings: The study found contracting CD4+ clones mainly in CM and EM and contracting CD8+ clones in EMRA. Clones from the second wave (peaking day 37) had unconfirmed SARS-CoV-2 specificity.

This clonotype was sampled from an adult woman who had mild COVID-19 (a few samples of this study predate the infection). Cell type and time point are not known. The chain employs TRBV7-2 and TRBJ2-2; D is undetermined. What was sequenced was PBMCs or a T cell subset sorted from them (not recorded which). The CDR3 DNA follows: TGTGCCAGCAGCTTAGTAGTAGGCGTAGGCACCGGGGAGCTGTTTTTT. It encodes CASSLVVGVGTGELFF.